Listed below are T cell receptor beta chains from one sample, sequenced in a study of blood T cell repertoires in COVID-19. The method was immunoSEQ multiplex PCR; TCRdb's version includes in-frame clones alone and lacks a portion of them. This sample carries almost 250,000 clones, approximately 86% of them seen once, and the ten largest clones take 1.5% to 2%. Sequencing input: peripheral blood. The receptors originated from a woman aged 55-70 years who had recovered from COVID-19. CDR3s include the opening cysteine and the closing phenylalanine or tryptophan. The order of the fields is J gene, clone size, V gene, D gene, CDR3 protein, CDR3 DNA. D genes are given only for firm matches. Not all rows give a size; the values are once, few, many and, for expanded clones, a class.

>TRBJ2-7|once|TRBV28|TRBD1
CASRLGGRSYEQYF
TGTGCCAGCAGACTAGGGGGCAGGTCCTACGAGCAGTACTTC
>TRBJ1-2|.|TRBV19|.
CASSMSGRGNNYGYTF
TGTGCCAGTAGTATGTCGGGACGCGGGAATAACTATGGCTACACCTTC
>TRBJ2-3|once|TRBV7-8|.
CASSLGYTGRRSTDTQYF
TGTGCCAGCAGCTTAGGATATACAGGGCGGCGGAGCACAGATACGCAGTATTTT
>TRBJ1-4|.|TRBV19|.
CASSIDLPLQGLPNEKLFF
TGTGCCAGTAGTATAGATCTCCCGCTCCAGGGGCTCCCTAATGAAAAACTGTTTTTT
>TRBJ2-7|.|TRBV5-4|TRBD2
CASSLGTSGGSIYEQYF
TGTGCCAGCAGCCTAGGGACTAGCGGGGGCTCTATCTACGAGCAGTACTTC
>TRBJ2-6|.|TRBV18|.
CASSPSRGANVLTF
TGTGCCAGCTCCCCCTCGCGTGGGGCCAACGTCCTGACTTTC
>TRBJ1-5|.|TRBV10-3|.
CAISERGHSNQPQHF
TGTGCCATCAGTGAGAGGGGACATAGCAATCAGCCCCAGCATTTT
>TRBJ1-4|.|TRBV5-1|.
CASTRLGREAEKLFF
TGCGCCAGCACCCGGCTCGGGAGGGAGGCTGAAAAACTGTTTTTT
>TRBJ2-5|.|TRBV15|.
CATNEDPGQQETQYF
TGTGCCACCAACGAGGACCCCGGACAGCAAGAGACCCAGTACTTC
>TRBJ1-5|.|TRBV29-1|.
CSVSYTNSNQPQHF
TGCAGCGTTTCATACACCAATAGCAATCAGCCCCAGCATTTT
>TRBJ2-6|once|TRBV5-1|.
CASSWDPSGDGANVLTF
TGCGCCAGCAGCTGGGACCCCTCAGGGGATGGGGCCAACGTCCTGACTTTC
>TRBJ1-1|few|TRBV5-1|.
CASSSRDTEAFF
TGCGCCAGCAGTTCCCGGGACACTGAAGCTTTCTTT
>TRBJ2-2|.|TRBV5-1|.
CASSWTLSNTGELFF
TGCGCCAGCAGCTGGACACTATCGAACACCGGGGAGCTGTTTTTT
>TRBJ2-5|.|TRBV20-1|TRBD2
CSASRLAGGETQYF
TGCAGTGCTAGTAGGCTAGCGGGGGGAGAGACCCAGTACTTC
>TRBJ2-7|.|TRBV15|TRBD1
CATTRRNRGYDYEQYF
TGTGCCACCACCCGAAGGAACAGGGGGTATGACTACGAGCAGTACTTC
>TRBJ1-4|.|TRBV5-5|.
CASTNSGIRNEKLFF
TGTGCCAGCACCAATTCAGGGATAAGAAATGAAAAACTGTTTTTT
>TRBJ2-1|.|TRBV7-2|.
CASSLAPGGGARQFF
TGTGCCAGCAGCTTAGCTCCGGGCGGGGGCGCCCGGCAGTTCTTC
>TRBJ2-5|once|TRBV11-3|.
CASSLGQVETQYF
TGTGCCAGCAGCCTGGGACAAGTAGAGACCCAGTACTTC
>TRBJ1-2|.|TRBV7-8|TRBD1
CASSLVDRGDLGYTF
TGTGCCAGCAGCTTAGTGGACAGGGGGGACCTCGGCTACACCTTC
>TRBJ2-7|.|TRBV11-3|.
CASSPLQGSYEQYF
TGTGCCAGCAGCCCTCTCCAGGGGAGTTACGAGCAGTACTTC
>TRBJ2-6|.|TRBV14|TRBD2
CASSQDGRTNVLTF
TGTGCCAGCAGCCAAGACGGGAGGACCAACGTCCTGACTTTC
>TRBJ2-1|once|TRBV19|TRBD1
CASSKGQGVVDEQFF
TGTGCCAGTAGTAAGGGACAGGGGGTGGTCGATGAGCAGTTCTTC
>TRBJ1-5|.|TRBV6-4|TRBD1
CASRMTGNSNQPQHF
TGTGCCAGCAGAATGACAGGGAACAGCAATCAGCCCCAGCATTTT
>TRBJ2-5|.|TRBV24-1|TRBD1
CATSDGTGGKETQYF
TGTGCCACCAGTGATGGCACAGGGGGGAAAGAGACCCAGTACTTC
>TRBJ2-1|.|TRBV4-1|TRBD2
CASSQNSGGAYNEQFF
TGCGCCAGCAGCCAAAATAGCGGGGGGGCCTACAATGAGCAGTTCTTC
>TRBJ2-7|once|TRBV11-2|TRBD2
CASSLSPRGGLGEQYF
TGTGCCAGCAGCTTATCCCCCCGGGGGGGCCTAGGGGAGCAGTACTTC
>TRBJ1-4|.|TRBV28|.
CASRTGGALEKLFF
TGTGCCAGCCGTACGGGGGGCGCGCTCGAAAAACTGTTTTTT
>TRBJ1-3|.|TRBV18|TRBD1
CASSLLPAATGRITIYF
TGTGCCAGCTCACTGCTTCCGGCCGCGACAGGGAGGATCACCATATATTTT
>TRBJ1-2|.|TRBV6-2/TRBV6-3|.
CASSPQPNYGYTF
TGTGCCAGCAGTCCACAGCCTAACTATGGCTACACCTTC
>TRBJ1-1|.|TRBV6-5|TRBD1
CASNMDRDTEAFF
TGTGCCAGCAATATGGACAGGGACACTGAAGCTTTCTTT
>TRBJ1-1|.|TRBV4-3|.
CASSQGRGSNTEAFF
TGCGCCAGCAGCCAAGGAAGGGGGTCGAACACTGAAGCTTTCTTT
>TRBJ1-6|few|TRBV18|TRBD1
CASSEYRGGSYNSPLHF
TGTGCCAGCTCAGAATACAGGGGTGGCTCCTATAATTCACCCCTCCACTTT
>TRBJ2-5|.|TRBV6-1|.
CASSEYTETQYF
TGTGCCAGCAGTGAATACACGGAGACCCAGTACTTC
>TRBJ1-5|.|TRBV11-2|.
CASSLETYQPQHF
TGTGCCAGCAGCCTAGAGACATACCAGCCCCAGCATTTT
>TRBJ2-7|.|TRBV21-1|.
CASSKARQYF
TGTGCCAGCAGCAAAGCGCGGCAGTACTTC
>TRBJ2-1|once|TRBV6-5|TRBD2
CATSLAGGSRVEQFF
TGTGCCACCTCATTAGCGGGGGGGTCTAGGGTAGAGCAGTTCTTC
>TRBJ1-4|.|TRBV18|.
CASSPRQTATNEKLFF
TGTGCCAGCTCACCCAGACAGACTGCAACTAATGAAAAACTGTTTTTT
>TRBJ1-2|.|TRBV28|.
CASSSPSAGGLRGYTF
TGTGCCAGCAGTAGCCCCTCGGCCGGGGGGTTACGTGGCTACACCTTC
>TRBJ2-2|.|TRBV5-1|.
CASSTRDTRSGELFF
TGCGCCAGCAGCACCCGGGACACCCGAAGCGGGGAGCTGTTTTTT
>TRBJ1-2|.|TRBV5-4|.
CASSGQQANYGYTF
TGTGCCAGCAGCGGACAGCAAGCTAACTATGGCTACACCTTC